Described below is a single T cell receptor (beta chain) sequence and its context. TCR beta CDR3 region amplification was performed from RNA transcripts. An initial round of RT-PCR targeting the TCR CDR3 relied on the HTBI primer set. One entry per CDR3 protein, called by TCRdb with MiXCR from the multiplex PCR reads. The table lists approximately 380,000 distinct CDR3 sequences, 19% of them singletons. When ophthalmopathy did not progress within 18 months, Graves' hyperthyroidism was considered stable. This sample is part of a study of T cells in Graves' hyperthyroidism and ophthalmopathy. V lost 5 bases and J lost 0, with 17 bases in between. CDR1 is SGHVS and CDR2 is FQNEAQ in the germline V gene. The CDR3 loop spans 16 amino acids.

The chain uses TRBV7-8 and TRBJ2-7; no reliable D call. The sequencing input was blood. This TCR derives from a woman aged 18-29 years with Graves' hyperthyroidism. As DNA, the CDR3 is TGTGCCAGCAGCGAGAAGACACGGCTAAGCTCCTACGAGCAGTACTTC. Translation gives CASSEKTRLSSYEQYF.